In its sample, the clone carrying this TCR beta chain was seen many times. As yet, its antigen is unknown. The CDR3 spans 15 residues. Germline trimming cut 5 bases from V and 6 bases from J; bases unmatched to any gene: 9. The data belong to a study of T cells in Graves' hyperthyroidism and ophthalmopathy. Study results and caveats: Most thyroid clonotypes with frequency above 0.001 were detected in blood.

Amplified regions were TCR beta CDR3 sequences from RNA transcripts. HTBI primers drove first-round RT-PCR of the TCR CDR3. TCRdb re-analysed the multiplex PCR reads in MiXCR, keeping a single row per CDR3 protein. The sample shows 600,000 to 900,000 distinct CDR3 sequences, 16% of them seen only once. V is TRBV12-3 or TRBV12-4 and J is TRBJ2-1; 8 bases match TRBD2. This sequence was found in a man aged 18 to 30 with Graves' hyperthyroidism. The specimen was blood. For the CDR3, the DNA is TGTGCCAGCAGTCCCCCGGGGGGGGGGACCAATGAGCAGTTCTTC. It codes for CASSPPGGGTNEQFF.